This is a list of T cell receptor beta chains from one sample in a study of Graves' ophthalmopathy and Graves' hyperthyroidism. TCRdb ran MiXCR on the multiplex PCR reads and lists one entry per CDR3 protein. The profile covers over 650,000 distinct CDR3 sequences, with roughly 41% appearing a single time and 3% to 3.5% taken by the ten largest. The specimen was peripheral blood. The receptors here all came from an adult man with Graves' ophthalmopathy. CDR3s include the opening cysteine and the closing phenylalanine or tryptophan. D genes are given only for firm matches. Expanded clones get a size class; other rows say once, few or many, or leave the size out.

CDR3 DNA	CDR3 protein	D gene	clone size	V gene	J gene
TGTGCCAGCAATAGGGAGGGGGGGAGTGGTGGGACCCAGTACTTC	CASNREGGSGGTQYF	NA	few	TRBV6-6	TRBJ2-5
TGTGCCAGCTTTAAGGGGACAGAAGACTACGAGCAGTACTTC	CASFKGTEDYEQYF	TRBD1	NA	TRBV18	TRBJ2-7
TGTGCCAGCAGCGCGACAGGACCATTGAACACCGGGGAGCTGTTTTTT	CASSATGPLNTGELFF	NA	NA	TRBV5-5	TRBJ2-2
TGTGCCAGCAGTCGAAGGGCTGATCACGAGAATTCACCCCTCCACTTT	CASSRRADHENSPLHF	NA	many	TRBV2	TRBJ1-6
TGTGCCAGCAGCTTAGGGAGCTCCTATAATTCACCCCTCCACTTT	CASSLGSSYNSPLHF	NA	many	TRBV7-9	TRBJ1-6
TGCAGTGCTAACCCTACAGGGGCGTCAGAGACCCAGCATTTT	CSANPTGASETQHF	TRBD1	NA	TRBV20-1	TRBJ1-5
TGTGCCAGCAGTGGAATACAGGGAAACGCTAACTATGGCTACACCTTC	CASSGIQGNANYGYTF	NA	NA	TRBV25-1	TRBJ1-2
TGTGCCAGCAGCGCGGGACGGACGCCCCAAGGCTACACCTTC	CASSAGRTPQGYTF	NA	many	TRBV7-8	TRBJ1-2
TGTGCCAGCAGCCAAGATTCCAGCAATCAGCCCCAGCATTTT	CASSQDSSNQPQHF	NA	many	TRBV3-1	TRBJ1-5
TGTGCCAGCAGTTTACCACTCTCAGGGCGCTATGGCTACACCTTC	CASSLPLSGRYGYTF	NA	few	TRBV25-1	TRBJ1-2
TGTGCCAGCAGTCCCCCCGGGACAGTATATTTTGAAGCTTTCTTT	CASSPPGTVYFEAFF	TRBD1	NA	TRBV7-6	TRBJ1-1
TGTGCCAGCATGTTAGACCCGAACTATGGCTACACCTTC	CASMLDPNYGYTF	NA	NA	TRBV2	TRBJ1-2
TGCGCCAGCAGCCCAGGCGGACAGGGCAACGAGCAGTACTTC	CASSPGGQGNEQYF	TRBD1	many	TRBV5-1	TRBJ2-7
TGTGCCACCAGCAGAGGAGGGAGAGGTATTAATGAAAAACTGTTTTTT	CATSRGGRGINEKLFF	NA	NA	TRBV15	TRBJ1-4
TGTGCCAGCAGCTTGTTAGCGGGAGGGCCCCACGAGCAGTACTTC	CASSLLAGGPHEQYF	TRBD2	few	TRBV11-3	TRBJ2-7
TGTGCCAGCAGCCACCGACAGGGCCCCGGCGGCTACACCTTC	CASSHRQGPGGYTF	TRBD1	NA	TRBV7-9	TRBJ1-2
TGTGCCGGGACTAGCGGGAGTCTGGAGACCCAGTACTTC	CAGTSGSLETQYF	TRBD2	few	TRBV30	TRBJ2-5
TGTGCCAGCAGCACGATCCTAGGACAGGGGGCGAGGGGCAATCAGCCCCAGCATTTT	CASSTILGQGARGNQPQHF	TRBD1	many	TRBV2	TRBJ1-5
TGCAGTGCTCTACAGGGTGGGCATGAAAAACTGTTTTTT	CSALQGGHEKLFF	NA	many	TRBV20-1	TRBJ1-4
TGTGCCTGGATCGATGGGCATAATGAAAAACTGTTTTTT	CAWIDGHNEKLFF	NA	NA	TRBV30	TRBJ1-4
TGTGCCAGCAGCCCGGGACAGCCGAACGCTGAAGCTTTCTTT	CASSPGQPNAEAFF	TRBD1	NA	TRBV25-1	TRBJ1-1
TGTGCCAGCAGCCGGACTAGCCTCTCCTACAATGAGCAGTTCTTC	CASSRTSLSYNEQFF	TRBD2	once	TRBV7-9	TRBJ2-1
TGTGCCAGCAGCCAGCCTGACAGGGACACCGGGGAGCTGTTTTTT	CASSQPDRDTGELFF	TRBD1	NA	TRBV7-9	TRBJ2-2
TGTGCCAGCAGCGATAGGACAGGGGGCGAAGAGACCCAGTACTTC	CASSDRTGGEETQYF	TRBD1	NA	TRBV25-1	TRBJ2-5
TGTGCCAGCAGCCAAGCGTCGGGGGCCTACGAGCAGTACTTC	CASSQASGAYEQYF	NA	few	TRBV4-2	TRBJ2-7
TGTGCCAGTAGTATGCCCGGCAGGGGGCCGTCTTATAGCAATCAGCCCCAGCATTTT	CASSMPGRGPSYSNQPQHF	TRBD1	NA	TRBV19	TRBJ1-5
TGTGCCAGCAGCTATGGGAGGAGCGGGAGGCCATACGAGCAGTACTTC	CASSYGRSGRPYEQYF	TRBD2	many	TRBV7-8	TRBJ2-7
TGTGCCAGCAGTGAAGAGAGCTGGGGCAGGTTCCTAGGGGCTTTCTTT	CASSEESWGRFLGAFF	NA	NA	TRBV10-3	TRBJ1-1
TGTGCCAGCAGCTTTACACGGAATGAGCAGTTCTTC	CASSFTRNEQFF	NA	once	TRBV7-2	TRBJ2-1
TGTGCCAGCAGCTTGGGACAGGGGCCGACGGAGACCCAGTACTTC	CASSLGQGPTETQYF	TRBD1	NA	TRBV7-9	TRBJ2-5
TGTGCCAGCAGCTTCTTCGGACAGGGGGCATACACCATATATTTT	CASSFFGQGAYTIYF	TRBD1	NA	TRBV11-2	TRBJ1-3
TGTGCCAGCAGTGACCGAACCACCGGGACAGGGCGGGACGAGCAGTACTTC	CASSDRTTGTGRDEQYF	TRBD1	NA	TRBV25-1	TRBJ2-7
TGTGCCAGCAGCTTTAATCACGAGCAGTACTTC	CASSFNHEQYF	NA	many	TRBV7-9	TRBJ2-7
TGTGCCAGCCGGGACAATCCGTCAACCCATAATGAAAAACTGTTTTTT	CASRDNPSTHNEKLFF	NA	NA	TRBV7-9	TRBJ1-4
TGTGCCAGCAGCGGTGGGACAGCGTACGAGCATTTT	CASSGGTAYEHF	TRBD1	NA	TRBV7-9	TRBJ1-5
TGTGCCAGTAGTCGCGCGGGACAGGGAACCTACGAGCAGTACTTC	CASSRAGQGTYEQYF	TRBD1	NA	TRBV19	TRBJ2-7
TGTGCCATCAGTGACGGCGGGACAGGGCCTGAAAAACTGTTTTTT	CAISDGGTGPEKLFF	TRBD1	NA	TRBV10-3	TRBJ1-4
TGTGCCAGCAGCTTCCCCAGGGAGAACACTGAAGCTTTCTTT	CASSFPRENTEAFF	NA	many	TRBV7-6	TRBJ1-1
TGCAGCGTTGAAAGGGGGATGGATCAGCCCCAGCATTTT	CSVERGMDQPQHF	NA	NA	TRBV29-1	TRBJ1-5
TGTGCCAGCAGCAGACAGGGGATCGGAGGCTACACCTTC	CASSRQGIGGYTF	TRBD1	many	TRBV7-9	TRBJ1-2
TGTGCCACCAGCAGAGGTTTCGGACTAGCGGCACCCTACGAGCAGTACTTC	CATSRGFGLAAPYEQYF	TRBD2	NA	TRBV15	TRBJ2-7
TGTGCCTGCAACGGACGGCTCAATTCACCCCTCCACTTT	CACNGRLNSPLHF	NA	NA	TRBV30	TRBJ1-6
TGCGCCAGCAGCCAAGATGGTCGCCCCAATCAGCCCCAGCATTTT	CASSQDGRPNQPQHF	NA	many	TRBV4-1	TRBJ1-5
TGTGCCAGCAGCCCAGGGGTTACAGAGAATCAGCCCCAGCATTTT	CASSPGVTENQPQHF	NA	many	TRBV7-9	TRBJ1-5
TGTGCCATCAGTGATCCGGGGATTGCGAATGAAAAACTGTTTTTT	CAISDPGIANEKLFF	NA	NA	TRBV10-3	TRBJ1-4
TGCAGCGTTGAGGGGGGGGGGGACCACAAGTACTTC	CSVEGGGDHKYF	TRBD2	many	TRBV29-1	TRBJ2-5
TGTGCCAGGCCATCGAACACTGAAGCTTTCTTT	CARPSNTEAFF	NA	NA	TRBV25-1	TRBJ1-1
TGTGCCACCAGCAGAGAGACAGGGTCCGGTTCACCCCTCCACTTT	CATSRETGSGSPLHF	TRBD1	NA	TRBV15	TRBJ1-6
TGTGCCAGTAGTCCCTCAGGGTGGGGCTGGGAATACGAGCAGTACTTC	CASSPSGWGWEYEQYF	NA	many	TRBV19	TRBJ2-7
TGCGCCAGCAGCTTAGGAGGACTAGACGGACACGAGCAGTACTTC	CASSLGGLDGHEQYF	TRBD2	many	TRBV5-1	TRBJ2-7
TGCGCCAGCAGCTCCCCGTTGCCTGGCACTGAAGCTTTCTTT	CASSSPLPGTEAFF	NA	many	TRBV5-1	TRBJ1-1
TGCAGTGCTAGTTCCTCGGGAGCAGAGACCCAGTACTTC	CSASSSGAETQYF	NA	NA	TRBV20-1	TRBJ2-5
TGTGCCAGCAGAATAGACAGGGATGGAAGCAATGAAAAACTGTTTTTT	CASRIDRDGSNEKLFF	TRBD1	NA	TRBV25-1	TRBJ1-4
TGTGCCAGTAACCCGGGACAGAACACCGGGGAGCTGCTTTTT	CASNPGQNTGELLF	TRBD1	NA	TRBV19	TRBJ2-2
TGTGCCAGCAGCCTGAGCGGCAGCACAGATACGCAGTATTTT	CASSLSGSTDTQYF	NA	few	TRBV10-3	TRBJ2-3
TGTGCCAGCAGCTTATCCCCCGGCCGCGAAGGGTCGTATGAAAAACTGTTTTTT	CASSLSPGREGSYEKLFF	NA	NA	TRBV7-2	TRBJ1-4